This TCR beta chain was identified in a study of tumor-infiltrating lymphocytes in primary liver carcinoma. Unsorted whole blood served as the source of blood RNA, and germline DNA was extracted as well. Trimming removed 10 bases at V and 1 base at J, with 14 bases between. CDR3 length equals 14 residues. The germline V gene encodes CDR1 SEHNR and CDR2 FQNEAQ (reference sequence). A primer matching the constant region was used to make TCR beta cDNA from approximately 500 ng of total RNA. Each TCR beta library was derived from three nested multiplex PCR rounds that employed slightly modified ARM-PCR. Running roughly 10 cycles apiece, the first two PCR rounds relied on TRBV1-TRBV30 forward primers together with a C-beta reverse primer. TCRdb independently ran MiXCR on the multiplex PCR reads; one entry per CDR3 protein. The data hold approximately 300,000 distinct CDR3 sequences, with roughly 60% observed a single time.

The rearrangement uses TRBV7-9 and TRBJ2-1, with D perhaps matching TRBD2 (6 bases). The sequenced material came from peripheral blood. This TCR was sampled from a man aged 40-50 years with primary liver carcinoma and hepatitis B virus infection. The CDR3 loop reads CANRPSESYNEQFF. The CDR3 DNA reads TGTGCCAACAGGCCTAGCGAATCCTACAATGAGCAGTTCTTC.